The subject of this entry is one TCR beta chain. The sample originates from a study of T cells in Graves' hyperthyroidism and ophthalmopathy. Deletions cut 7 bases from V and 3 bases from J, with 16 bases between. From germline, CDR1 is MNHNS and CDR2 SASEGT. CDR3 length: 15 residues. Amplification of TCR beta CDR3 regions used RNA as the template. In the first-round RT-PCR of the TCR CDR3, the HTBI primer set was used. TCRdb reanalysed the multiplex PCR reads using MiXCR and keeps one entry per CDR3 protein. Among about 610,000 distinct CDR3 sequences listed, roughly 15% were seen once. This sequence originates from a woman in her thirties or forties with Graves' ophthalmopathy. The J gene is TRBJ2-4, the V gene TRBV6-1; D might be TRBD1 (5 bases). Sequencing was carried out using blood. CDR3 sequence: CASKKGLYDKNIQYF. The CDR3 nucleotides are TGTGCCAGCAAAAAGGGGCTATACGACAAAAACATTCAGTACTTC.